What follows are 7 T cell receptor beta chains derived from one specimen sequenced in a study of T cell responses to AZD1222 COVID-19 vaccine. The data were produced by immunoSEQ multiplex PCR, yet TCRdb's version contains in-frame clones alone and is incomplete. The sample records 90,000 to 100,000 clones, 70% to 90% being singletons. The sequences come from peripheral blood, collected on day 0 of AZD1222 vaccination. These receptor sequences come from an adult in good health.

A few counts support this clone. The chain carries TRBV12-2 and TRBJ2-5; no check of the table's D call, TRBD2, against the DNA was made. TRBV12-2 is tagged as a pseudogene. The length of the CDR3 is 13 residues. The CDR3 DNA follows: TGTGCAAGTCGCTTAGCTATCGAGGGGACCCAGTACTTC. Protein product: CASRLAIEGTQYF.

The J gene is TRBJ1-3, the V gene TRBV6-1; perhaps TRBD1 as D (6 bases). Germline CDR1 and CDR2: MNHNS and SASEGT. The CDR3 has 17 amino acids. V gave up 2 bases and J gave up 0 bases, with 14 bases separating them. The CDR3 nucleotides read TGTGCCAGCAGTGAAAGAGTTGGACAGCTCTCTGGAAACACCATATATTTT. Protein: CASSERVGQLSGNTIYF.

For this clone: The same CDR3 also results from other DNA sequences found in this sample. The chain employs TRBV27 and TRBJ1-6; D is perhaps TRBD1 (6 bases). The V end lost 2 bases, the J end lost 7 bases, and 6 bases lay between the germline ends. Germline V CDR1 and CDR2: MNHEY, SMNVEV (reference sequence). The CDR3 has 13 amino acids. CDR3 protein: CASSLQGNSPLHF. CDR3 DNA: TGTGCCAGCAGTTTACAGGGGAATTCACCCCTCCACTTT.

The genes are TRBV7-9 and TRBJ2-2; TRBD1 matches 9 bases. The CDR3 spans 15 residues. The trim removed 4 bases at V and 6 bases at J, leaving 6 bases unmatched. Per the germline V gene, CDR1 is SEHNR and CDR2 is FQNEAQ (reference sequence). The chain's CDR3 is CASSWDRVISGELFF. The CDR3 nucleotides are TGTGCCAGCAGCTGGGACAGGGTGATCTCCGGGGAGCTGTTTTTT.

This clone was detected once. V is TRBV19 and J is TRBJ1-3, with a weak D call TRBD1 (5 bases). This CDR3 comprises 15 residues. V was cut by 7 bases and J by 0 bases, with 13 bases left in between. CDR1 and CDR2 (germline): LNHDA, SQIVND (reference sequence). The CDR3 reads CASTENRHSGNTIYF. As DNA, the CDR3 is TGTGCCAGTACCGAAAACAGGCACTCTGGAAACACCATATATTTT.

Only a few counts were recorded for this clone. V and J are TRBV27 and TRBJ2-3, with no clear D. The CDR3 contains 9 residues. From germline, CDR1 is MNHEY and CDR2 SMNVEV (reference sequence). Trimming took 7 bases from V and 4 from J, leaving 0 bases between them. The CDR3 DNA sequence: TGTGCCAGCACAGATACGCAGTATTTT. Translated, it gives CASTDTQYF.

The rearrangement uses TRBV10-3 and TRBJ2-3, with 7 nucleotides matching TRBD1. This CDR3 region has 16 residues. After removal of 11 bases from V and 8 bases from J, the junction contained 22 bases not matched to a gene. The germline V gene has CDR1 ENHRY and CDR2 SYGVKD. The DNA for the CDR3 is TGTGCCGTTAGGGACAGATTTTTCTGGGAGATACGTACGCAGTATTTT. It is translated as CAVRDRFFWEIRTQYF.